These 24 T cell receptor beta chains share one sample of origin, sequenced in a study of T-cell reconstitution after alpha-beta-depleted transplantation in children. Molecular barcoding with unique molecular identifiers was used for the TCRbeta library. TCRdb independently ran MiXCR on the PCR reads; one entry per CDR3 protein. The data hold about 360,000 distinct CDR3 sequences, with about an eighth observed a single time. The material was PBMCs, obtained from the stem cell graft. The receptors were gathered from a human donor who donated a stem cell graft to a child with Fanconi anemia.

A few counts support this clonotype. The J gene is TRBJ1-1, the V gene TRBV4-1, with D hard to call. V dropped 6 bases and J dropped 0 bases, with 14 bases sitting between them. The CDR3 runs 15 residues. Per the germline V gene, CDR1 is MGHRA and CDR2 is YSYEKL. CDR3 nucleotides: TGCGCCAGCAGTCCTCGACACCTATTGAACACTGAAGCTTTCTTT. Amino acids: CASSPRHLLNTEAFF.

Ten or more counts support this clonotype. The rearrangement links TRBV7-9 to TRBJ2-3; 10 bases align to TRBD1. CDR1 and CDR2 from the germline V gene are SEHNR and FQNEAQ (reference sequence). V dropped 6 bases and J dropped 3; count of bases not matched to a gene: 9. This CDR3 spans 16 amino acids. The DNA for the CDR3 is TGTGCCAGCAGGCCCTCCCCGGGACAGGGGACAGATACGCAGTATTTT. Its translation: CASRPSPGQGTDTQYF.

V and J are TRBV6-5 and TRBJ2-7; the D gene is possibly TRBD1 (5 bases). This CDR3 is built from 13 residues. Germline V gene lookup returns CDR1 MNHEY and CDR2 SVGAGI. Trimming shortened V by 2 bases and J by 0 bases, and 5 bases separated the two germline ends. The CDR3 DNA follows: TGTGCCAGCAGTTACGACAGCTCCTACGAGCAGTACTTC. This sequence encodes CASSYDSSYEQYF.

This clonotype was counted only a few times. The CDR3 sequence is CASGFGGGTGELFF. Here the CDR3 DNA reads TGTGCTAGTGGTTTTGGGGGTGGCACCGGGGAGCTGTTTTTT. V is TRBV12-5 and J is TRBJ2-2; the D gene could be TRBD1 or TRBD2 (5 bases each). The CDR3 contains 14 residues. Germline loops: CDR1 LGHNT, CDR2 FRNRAP. Trimming took 3 bases from V and 4 from J, leaving 9 bases between them.

This clonotype has just a few counts. The chain couples TRBV7-2 to TRBJ2-7, with D perhaps TRBD2 (6 bases). CDR3 size: 12 residues. From germline, CDR1 is SGHTA and CDR2 FQGNSA. Trimming shortened V by 5 bases and J by 7 bases, and 12 bases separated the two germline ends. For the CDR3, the DNA is TGTGCCAGCAGCGGACCGGGGAGGGAGCAGTACTTC. Its translation is CASSGPGREQYF.

V gene TRBV4-2 combines with J gene TRBJ2-6; 9 nucleotides match TRBD1. The V gene end was trimmed by 1 base and the J gene end by 4 bases; junction bases not matched to a gene: 11. Germline-derived CDR1 and CDR2 are LGHNA and YNFKEQ. The CDR3 covers 19 residues. The CDR3 protein is CASSQVYPGQGTGANVLTF. In DNA form, the CDR3 reads TGTGCCAGCAGCCAAGTGTATCCGGGACAGGGAACAGGGGCCAACGTCCTGACTTTC.

This clonotype was counted many times. This chain connects TRBV9 to TRBJ1-1; a possible D gene is TRBD1 (5 bases). This CDR3 comprises 15 residues. The V gene lost 0 bases and the J gene lost 5 bases, with 14 bases spanning the gap. Germline assignment: CDR1 SGDLS and CDR2 YYNGEE. The chain's CDR3 is CASSVVGEGPTEAFF. For the CDR3, the DNA is TGTGCCAGCAGCGTAGTTGGTGAGGGACCAACTGAAGCTTTCTTT.

V gene TRBV5-1 combines with J gene TRBJ2-6, with 7 bases fitting TRBD1. V shed 4 bases and J 0 bases; nucleotides not matched to a gene: 7. CDR1 is SGHRS, CDR2 YFSETQ, per germline. CDR3 length: 17 residues. The CDR3 region has the DNA TGCGCCAGCAGCCTCCCGGGACAGACCTCTGGGGCCAACGTCCTGACTTTC. It yields the protein CASSLPGQTSGANVLTF.

This clonotype was recorded many times. The chain recombines TRBV5-1 with TRBJ2-2; 9 positions agree with TRBD1. Germline CDR1 SGHRS, CDR2 YFSETQ. The CDR3 covers 17 residues. V lost 4 bases to trimming and J lost 11 bases; unmatched junction nucleotides: 18. CDR3 amino acids: CASSQIPQGAILQELFF. CDR3 DNA sequence: TGCGCCAGCAGCCAAATCCCACAGGGGGCGATCTTACAAGAGCTGTTTTTT.

CDR3 sequence: CASSLDWEETQYF. The CDR3 region has the DNA TGCGCCAGCAGCTTGGACTGGGAGGAGACCCAGTACTTC. V gene TRBV5-1 combines with J gene TRBJ2-5; perhaps TRBD2 as D (5 bases). Trimming took off 0 bases at V and 5 bases at J, with 8 bases between the two ends. Germline V gives CDR1 SGHRS, CDR2 YFSETQ. The CDR3 totals 13 residues. Filled out from reference TRBV5-1 and TRBJ2-5, the complete variable domain reads KAGVTQTPRYLIKTRGQQVTLSCSPISGHRSVSWYQQTPGQGLQFLFEYFSETQRNKGNFPGRFSGRQFSNSRSEMNVSTLELGDSALYLCASSLDWEETQYFGPGTRLLVL.

In its sample, this clonotype was seen many times. The chain uses TRBV4-3 and TRBJ2-5; TRBD2 aligns across 8 bases. Germline values: CDR1 LGHNA, CDR2 YSLEER. The V and J ends lost 3 bases and 4 bases, in that order; junction bases with no gene match: 4. The CDR3 has 14 amino acids. This chain's CDR3 is CASSQGLGRETQYF. Written as DNA, the CDR3 is TGCGCCAGCAGCCAGGGACTAGGGAGAGAGACCCAGTACTTC.

This clonotype showed up many times. This sequence joins TRBV20-1 and TRBJ2-5; unclear D gene. The length of the CDR3 is 11 residues. Between the trimmed V and J ends, which lost 3 bases and 4 bases, there was a span of 6 bases. Looked up from germline, CDR1 is DFQATT and CDR2 is SNEGSKA (reference sequence). The CDR3 nucleotides are TGCAGTGCTAGTCGTCTAGAGACCCAGTACTTC. Translation: CSASRLETQYF.

V and J are TRBV4-3 and TRBJ2-2; D remains unclear. The CDR3 has 16 residues. CDR1 and CDR2 from the germline V gene are LGHNA and YSLEER. Trimming cost V 1 base and J 3 bases, with 12 bases left between them. The CDR3 nucleotides are TGCGCCAGCAGCCAAGGAGAAGGTGCTTACACCGGGGAGCTGTTTTTT. This gives the protein CASSQGEGAYTGELFF.

This clonotype was recorded many times. V is TRBV10-3 and J is TRBJ2-3; D is perhaps TRBD1 or TRBD2 (7 bases each). The germline V and J ends were trimmed by 6 bases and 5 bases, with 15 bases remaining between them. Per germline, CDR1 ENHRY and CDR2 SYGVKD. This CDR3 is 14 amino acids long. The CDR3 DNA sequence: TGTGCCATCAGGAGACAGGGCGGGGGAGATACGCAGTATTTT. Its protein is CAIRRQGGGDTQYF.

In this sample, this clonotype turned up many times. The rearrangement joins TRBV7-2 to TRBJ2-7, with TRBD2 as a possible D gene (6 bases). The V and J ends lost 1 base and 2 bases respectively, with 15 bases between them. Germline CDR1 SGHTA, CDR2 FQGNSA. This CDR3 contains 16 residues. As DNA, the CDR3 is TGTGCCAGCAGCTTAGATGGAGGAGGGGTCGCCTACGAGCAGTACTTC. It codes for CASSLDGGGVAYEQYF.

V is TRBV5-5 and J is TRBJ1-5, with 8 bases matching TRBD1. Germline CDR1 is SGHKS and CDR2 is YYEKEE (reference sequence). The length of the CDR3 is 14 residues. Trimming took 5 bases from V and 4 from J; bases not matched to a gene: 5. CDR3 bases: TGTGCCAGCAGTGGGGACAGGAGAAATCAGCCCCAGCATTTT. Residues: CASSGDRRNQPQHF.

This clonotype was seen repeatedly, ten times or more. The chain couples TRBV6-5 to TRBJ2-5; weak D call: TRBD2 (5 bases). In germline, CDR1 is MNHEY, CDR2 SVGAGI. CDR3 size: 15 residues. Deletions cut 0 bases from V and 2 bases from J, with 10 bases between. CDR3 bases: TGTGCCAGCAGTTACTCGAGACTACCACAAGAGACCCAGTACTTC. Its translation is CASSYSRLPQETQYF.

About this clonotype: Because the CDR3 is missing its conserved closing phenylalanine or tryptophan, this is likely a read error. The limits of the CDR3 on the DNA are not certain, so only TCRdb's listed CDR3 is given. The chain combines TRBV21-1 with TRBJ1-3. TRBV21-1 is an annotated pseudogene. The CDR3 comprises 15 residues, both ends counted. CDR3 region: CASSKGGCKGNTIYS.

The table lists this clonotype with a few counts. The chain carries TRBV4-2 and TRBJ2-3; D is perhaps TRBD2 (5 bases). This CDR3 has 15 residues. The germline V and J ends were trimmed by 0 bases and 6 bases, with 13 bases remaining between them. CDR1 LGHNA and CDR2 YNFKEQ come from the germline V gene. The chain's CDR3 is CASSQDIGRRDTQYF. In nucleotides, the CDR3 is TGTGCCAGCAGCCAAGATATTGGTCGGAGGGATACGCAGTATTTT.

In this sample, this clonotype turned up a few times. The CDR3 DNA reads as TGCAGTGCTAGTGGAGCGGGGGGACACTACAATGAGCAGTTCTTC. Encoded protein: CSASGAGGHYNEQFF. The genes are TRBV20-1 and TRBJ2-1; 9 bases are a match to TRBD2. With 3 bases clipped from V and 3 bases from J, the junction kept 6 bases outside the gene matches. CDR1 DFQATT and CDR2 SNEGSKA come from the germline V gene (reference sequence). This CDR3 has 15 residues.

This chain links TRBV19 with TRBJ2-1; D not resolved. Trimming removed 7 bases from V and 4 bases from J, with 8 bases in between. The CDR3 consists of 12 residues. From germline, CDR1 is LNHDA and CDR2 SQIVND (reference sequence). DNA for the CDR3: TGTGCCAGTACCACCGATTACAATGAGCAGTTCTTC. This gives the protein CASTTDYNEQFF. The whole variable domain, filled in from reference TRBV19 and TRBJ2-1, reads DGGITQSPKYLFRKEGQNVTLSCEQNLNHDAMYWYRQDPGQGLRLIYYSQIVNDFQKGDIAEGYSVSREKKESFPLTVTSAQKNPTAFYLCASTTDYNEQFFGPGTRLTVL.

The V call is TRBV29-1, the J call TRBJ1-1, with 7 positions matching TRBD1. Trimming at V came to 7 bases and at J to 1 base, leaving 6 bases not matched to a gene. Germline lookup yields CDR1 SQVTM and CDR2 ANQGSEA. The CDR3 has 13 amino acids. CDR3 loop: CSADRAENTEAFF. CDR3 bases: TGCAGCGCTGACAGGGCGGAGAACACTGAAGCTTTCTTT.

The V call is TRBV12-3 or TRBV12-4, the J call TRBJ1-1; D unclear. CDR3 length: 14 residues. Between the trimmed V and J ends, which lost 5 bases and 0 bases, there was a span of 10 bases. DNA of the CDR3: TGTGCCAGCAGTCCGCAGTCCCTGAACACTGAAGCTTTCTTT. Translated, it gives CASSPQSLNTEAFF.

This clonotype was recorded many times. This sequence joins TRBV7-2 and TRBJ2-3; 14 bases fit TRBD2. This CDR3 contains 16 residues. Germline CDR1 reads SGHTA; CDR2 reads FQGNSA. V shed 5 bases, J shed 6 bases, and the junction held 7 bases outside the gene matches. CDR3 sequence (DNA): TGTGCCAGCAGCATGGGACTAGCGGGAGCAAGTGATACGCAGTATTTT. It specifies CASSMGLAGASDTQYF.